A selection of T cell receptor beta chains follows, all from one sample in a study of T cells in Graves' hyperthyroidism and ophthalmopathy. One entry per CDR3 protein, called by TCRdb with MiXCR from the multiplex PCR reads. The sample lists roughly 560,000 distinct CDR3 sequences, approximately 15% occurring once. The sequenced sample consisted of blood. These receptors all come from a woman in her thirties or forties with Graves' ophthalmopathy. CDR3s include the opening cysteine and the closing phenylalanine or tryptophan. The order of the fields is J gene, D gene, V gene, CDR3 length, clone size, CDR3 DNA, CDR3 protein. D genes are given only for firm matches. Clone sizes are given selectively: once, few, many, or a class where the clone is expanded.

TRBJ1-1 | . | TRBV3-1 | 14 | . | TGTGCCAGCGGGGGTAAGGGAATGAACACTGAAGCTTTCTTT | CASGGKGMNTEAFF
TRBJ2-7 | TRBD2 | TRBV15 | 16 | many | TGTGCCACCAGCAGAGGATCTAGCGGGAGGCCTTACGAGCAGTACTTC | CATSRGSSGRPYEQYF
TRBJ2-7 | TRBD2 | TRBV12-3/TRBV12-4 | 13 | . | TGTGCCAGCAAGACTAGCGGGAAACCCGAGCAGTACTTC | CASKTSGKPEQYF
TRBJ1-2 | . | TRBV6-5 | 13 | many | TGTGCCAGAGCTACAGGTGATGGCTATGGCTACACCTTC | CARATGDGYGYTF
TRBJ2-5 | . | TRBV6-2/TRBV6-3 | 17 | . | TGTGCCAGCAGTTACCTGCTAGGAGGTGGGTTAGAAGAGACCCAGTACTTC | CASSYLLGGGLEETQYF
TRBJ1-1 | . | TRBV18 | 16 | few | TGTGCCAGCTCACGTTTGGGGTGGACCATGAACACTGAAGCTTTCTTT | CASSRLGWTMNTEAFF
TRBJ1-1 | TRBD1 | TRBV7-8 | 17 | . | TGTGCCAGCAGCCCCACCCGGGACAGGGAGAGGAACACTGAAGCTTTCTTT | CASSPTRDRERNTEAFF
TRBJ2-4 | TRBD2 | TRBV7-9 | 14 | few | TGTGCCAGCAGCTTATCCAGCGGGAGAAACATTCAGTACTTC | CASSLSSGRNIQYF
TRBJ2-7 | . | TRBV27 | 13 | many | TGTGCCAGCAAACGGGGGAACTTAAACGAGCAGTACTTC | CASKRGNLNEQYF
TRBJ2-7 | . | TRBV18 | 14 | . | TGTGCCAGCTCACCCGGGGCTTTTTCCTACGAGCAGTACTTC | CASSPGAFSYEQYF
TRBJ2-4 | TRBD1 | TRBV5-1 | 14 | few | TGCGCCAGCAGCCCCGGGACAGCGATAAACATTCAGTACTTC | CASSPGTAINIQYF
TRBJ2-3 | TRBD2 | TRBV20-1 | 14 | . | TGCAGTGCTGAAACTAGCGGAAACACAGATACGCAGTATTTT | CSAETSGNTDTQYF
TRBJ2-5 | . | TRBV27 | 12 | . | TGTGCCAGACGACAGTATCAAGAGACCCAGTACTTC | CARRQYQETQYF
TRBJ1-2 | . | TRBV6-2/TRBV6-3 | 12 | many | TGTGCCAGCATGAAGGGAGAAGATGGCTACACCTTC | CASMKGEDGYTF
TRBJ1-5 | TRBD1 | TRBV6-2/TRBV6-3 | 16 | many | TGTGCCAGCAGACCCCGGGCCGGGGACAGAAGTCAGCCCCAGCATTTT | CASRPRAGDRSQPQHF
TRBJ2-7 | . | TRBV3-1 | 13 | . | TGTGCCAGCAGCCAAAGATTGGGGTCCGAGCAGTACTTC | CASSQRLGSEQYF
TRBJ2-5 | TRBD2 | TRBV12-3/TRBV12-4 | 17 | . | TGTGCCAGCAGGAACGGTGGGGGGGGACCGGCCCAAGAGACCCAGTACTTC | CASRNGGGGPAQETQYF
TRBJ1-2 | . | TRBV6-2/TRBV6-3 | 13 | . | TGTGCCCGGCTGCCTAGAAGTCCCTATGGCTACACCTTC | CARLPRSPYGYTF
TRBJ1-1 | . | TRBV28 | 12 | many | TGTGCCAGCAGTCTCCGGGGCAGGGCTGCTTTCTTT | CASSLRGRAAFF
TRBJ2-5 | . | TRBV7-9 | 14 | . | TGTGCCAGCAGCTCCAACTACTACCAAGAGACCCAGTACTTC | CASSSNYYQETQYF
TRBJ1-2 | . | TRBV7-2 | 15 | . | TGTGCCAGCAGCTTAGGATGGGGGACTCTCTATGGCTACACCTTC | CASSLGWGTLYGYTF
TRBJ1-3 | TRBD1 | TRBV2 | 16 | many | TGTGCCAGCAGCTCAGGGGGCAGAGTCTCTGGAAACACCATATATTTT | CASSSGGRVSGNTIYF
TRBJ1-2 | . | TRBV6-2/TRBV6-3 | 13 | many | TGTGCCAGCAGTTACTCCGGACAGCGGGGCTACACCTTC | CASSYSGQRGYTF
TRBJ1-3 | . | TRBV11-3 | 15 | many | TGTGCCAGCAGCTCGAGGATAGGCTCTGGAAACACCATATATTTT | CASSSRIGSGNTIYF
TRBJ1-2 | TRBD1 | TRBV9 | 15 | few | TGTGTCAGCAGCCCCCGGACAGGGGGCGACTATGGCTACACCTTC | CVSSPRTGGDYGYTF
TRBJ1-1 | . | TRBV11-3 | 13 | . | TGTGCCAGCAGCTTAGATGGTGAGGCTGAAGCTTTCTTT | CASSLDGEAEAFF
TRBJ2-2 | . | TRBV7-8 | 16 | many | TGTGCCAGCAGCCAAACCCTCCGGGACGGCACCGGGGAGCTGTTTTTT | CASSQTLRDGTGELFF
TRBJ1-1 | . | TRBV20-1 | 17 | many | TGCAGTGCTAGAGTTAGGCCCCGGGGGCGATTGAACACTGAAGCTTTCTTT | CSARVRPRGRLNTEAFF
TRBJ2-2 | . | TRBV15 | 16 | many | TGTGCCACCAGCAGAGCATTACCAACGAACACCGGGGAGCTGTTTTTT | CATSRALPTNTGELFF
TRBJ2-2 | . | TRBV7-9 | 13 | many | TGTGCCAGCAGCTTCGGCAGATGGGGGGAGCTGTTTTTT | CASSFGRWGELFF
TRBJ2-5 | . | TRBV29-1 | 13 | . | TGCAGCGTTGAAGGGTTAGATAAAGAGACCCAGTACTTC | CSVEGLDKETQYF
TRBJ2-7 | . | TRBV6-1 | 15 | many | TGTGCCAGCTTGGGGCAGGGAGAAGGGGCCTACGAGCAGTACTTC | CASLGQGEGAYEQYF
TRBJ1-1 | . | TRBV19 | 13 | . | TGTGCCAGTAGTATGCCAGGAAGCACTGAAGCTTTCTTT | CASSMPGSTEAFF
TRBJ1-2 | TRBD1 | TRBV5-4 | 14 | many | TGTGCCAGCAGCTACTCAGGGGGCCTCTATGGCTACACCTTC | CASSYSGGLYGYTF
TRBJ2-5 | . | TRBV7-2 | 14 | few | TGTGCCAGCAGCATTCCGCCACTAGAAGAGACCCAGTACTTC | CASSIPPLEETQYF
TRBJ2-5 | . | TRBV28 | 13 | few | TGTGCCAGCAGCTTCGTTGGGGAGGAGACCCAGTACTTC | CASSFVGEETQYF
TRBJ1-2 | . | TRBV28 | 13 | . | TGTGCCAGCAGTTTGCGGTTTAATTATGGCTACACCTTC | CASSLRFNYGYTF
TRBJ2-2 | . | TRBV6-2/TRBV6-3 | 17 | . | TGTGCCAGCAGTTACTCGAGTGTGGGACGGGACACCGGGGAGCTGCTTTTT | CASSYSSVGRDTGELLF